Each of the 15 T cell receptor beta chains below was sequenced from the same sample in a study of OX40 agonist ivuxolimab in advanced cancers. The data were produced by immunoSEQ multiplex PCR, yet TCRdb's version contains in-frame clones alone and is incomplete. The sample shows some 80,000 clones, approximately 84% of them seen only once. Sample: CD4+ or CD8+ T cells sorted from blood, taken in a trial of the OX40 agonist ivuxolimab. The receptor set was obtained from an adult with an advanced solid tumor such as melanoma, head and neck, liver or kidney cancer.

V and J are TRBV9 and TRBJ2-3; either TRBD1 or TRBD2 may supply D (5 bases each). The CDR3 contains 14 residues. Germline V lookup: CDR1 SGDLS, CDR2 YYNGEE. V gave up 4 bases and J gave up 4 bases, with 13 bases separating them. This chain's CDR3 is CASSPLLGADTQYF. The CDR3 nucleotides read TGTGCCAGCAGCCCCCTATTGGGGGCAGATACGCAGTATTTT.

This sequence joins TRBV5-6 and TRBJ2-7; D not certain. CDR1 SGHDT and CDR2 YYEEEE come from the germline V gene. V shed 2 bases and J shed 6 bases, with 9 bases lying between them. The CDR3 is 12 amino acids. DNA for the CDR3: TGTGCCAGCAGCTTAGGTAGAGGCGAGCAGTACTTC. This gives the protein CASSLGRGEQYF.

V is TRBV30 and J is TRBJ2-1, with D maybe TRBD2 (5 bases). The V end was cut by 2 bases, the J end by 0 bases, with 11 bases between. Looked up from germline, CDR1 is GTSNPN and CDR2 is SVGIG (reference sequence). The CDR3 has 15 amino acids. CDR3 in DNA: TGTGCCTGGAGTACTACTGGGAGCTCCTACAATGAGCAGTTCTTC. Its translation is CAWSTTGSSYNEQFF.

The CDR3 coding sequence is TGTGCCAGCAGCTTGGCTTCGGGAGGGGCTCGCTATGGCTACACCTTC. As protein: CASSLASGGARYGYTF. The chain joins TRBV5-6 to TRBJ1-2, with TRBD1 as a possible D gene (5 bases). The CDR3 length is 16 residues. CDR1 is SGHDT and CDR2 is YYEEEE in the germline V gene. The V end was cut by 0 bases, the J end by 4 bases, with 16 bases between. The full variable domain, completed using reference TRBV5-6 and TRBJ1-2, is DAGVTQSPTHLIKTRGQQVTLRCSPKSGHDTVSWYQQALGQGPQFIFQYYEEEERQRGNFPDRFSGHQFPNYSSELNVNALLLGDSALYLCASSLASGGARYGYTFGSGTRLTVV.

The chain couples TRBV7-8 to TRBJ1-2; a possible D gene is TRBD1 (5 bases). Germline V gene sequence: CDR1 SGHVS, CDR2 FQNEAQ. The V end was cut by 1 base, the J end by 2 bases, with 8 bases between. The CDR3 sequence is 14 residues long. CDR3 sequence: CASSLVGGNYGYTF. Here the CDR3 DNA reads TGTGCCAGCAGCTTAGTCGGGGGGAACTATGGCTACACCTTC.

The chain employs TRBV7-2 and TRBJ1-1; TRBD1 might be the D (6 bases). This CDR3 is 13 amino acids long. V dropped 3 bases and J dropped 1 base, with 6 bases sitting between them. The germline V gene has CDR1 SGHTA and CDR2 FQGNSA. DNA of the CDR3: TGTGCCAGCAGCTTGGACAGGAACACTGAAGCTTTCTTT. It is translated as CASSLDRNTEAFF. Combining the CDR3 with reference TRBV7-2 and TRBJ1-1 gives the whole variable domain GAGVSQSPSNKVTEKGKDVELRCDPISGHTALYWYRQSLGQGLEFLIYFQGNSAPDKSGLPSDRFSAERTGGSVSTLTIQRTQQEDSAVYLCASSLDRNTEAFFGQGTRLTVV.

This clone has more than one count but fewer than ten. The V and J genes are TRBV6-5 and TRBJ2-7, with 8 bases that match TRBD1. After removal of 2 bases from V and 2 bases from J, the junction contained 5 bases not matched to a gene. This CDR3 spans 15 amino acids. Germline CDR1 MNHEY, CDR2 SVGAGI. Written as DNA, the CDR3 is TGTGCCAGCAGTTACGTACAGGGGGTTGCCTACGAGCAGTACTTC. Its translation is CASSYVQGVAYEQYF.

This chain links TRBV7-3 with TRBJ2-5, with 9 bases fitting TRBD2. The trim removed 6 bases at V and 7 bases at J, leaving 9 bases unmatched. Germline V gene lookup returns CDR1 SGHTA and CDR2 FQGTGA. This CDR3 contains 14 residues. CDR3 nucleotide sequence: TGTGCCAGCAGTTCCTCGGGACTAGCCGCGACCCAGTACTTC. This encodes CASSSSGLAATQYF. Together with reference TRBV7-3 and TRBJ2-5, the CDR3 gives the full variable domain: GAGVSQTPSNKVTEKGKYVELRCDPISGHTALYWYRQSLGQGPEFLIYFQGTGAADDSGLPNDRFFAVRPEGSVSTLKIQRTERGDSAVYLCASSSSGLAATQYFGPGTRLLVL.

The CDR3 bases are TGTGCCAGCAGCTCGCAGGGACAGGGTAATCAGCCCCAGCATTTT. Encoded protein: CASSSQGQGNQPQHF. The V and J genes are TRBV7-8 and TRBJ1-5; 9 positions agree with TRBD1. Per germline, CDR1 SGHVS and CDR2 FQNEAQ. The V segment lost 4 bases and the J segment 4 bases; nucleotides outside the gene matches: 5. The CDR3 contains 15 residues.

The V and J genes are TRBV27 and TRBJ2-1; no clear D gene. Germline V gene lookup returns CDR1 MNHEY and CDR2 SMNVEV (reference sequence). Trimming took 4 bases from V and 6 from J, leaving 10 bases between them. The CDR3 length is 13 residues. The CDR3 loop is CASSWTIGNEQFF. Written as DNA, the CDR3 is TGTGCCAGCAGTTGGACCATCGGCAATGAGCAGTTCTTC.

V is TRBV19 and J is TRBJ1-5; the D is unclear. With 6 bases removed from V and 0 bases from J, the gap between germline ends came to 12 bases. Germline CDR1 LNHDA, CDR2 SQIVND (reference sequence). The CDR3 runs to 15 residues. The CDR3 DNA reads as TGTGCCAGTAGGATAACAGTGAATAGCAATCAGCCCCAGCATTTT. Translated, it gives CASRITVNSNQPQHF.

The rearrangement links TRBV30 to TRBJ2-2; D remains unclear. This CDR3 region has 11 residues. The germline gives CDR1 GTSNPN, CDR2 SVGIG (reference sequence). Trimming stripped 2 bases from V and 3 bases from J, with 1 base between. DNA for the CDR3: TGTGCCTGGAGTCACACCGGGGAGCTGTTTTTT. Protein sequence: CAWSHTGELFF.

The gene calls are TRBV29-1 and TRBJ2-1, with 9 bases aligning to TRBD2. With 3 bases clipped from V and 4 bases from J, the junction kept 7 bases outside the gene matches. Germline V gene sequence: CDR1 SQVTM, CDR2 ANQGSEA. The CDR3 totals 15 residues. The CDR3 nucleotides read TGCAGCGTTGAGTTAGCGGGAGAGGGGTACAATGAGCAGTTCTTC. It yields the protein CSVELAGEGYNEQFF.

The rearrangement joins TRBV7-3 to TRBJ2-1; D perhaps matches TRBD2 (6 bases). This CDR3 has 15 amino acids. Deletions cut 3 bases from V and 0 bases from J, with 9 bases between. CDR1 SGHTA and CDR2 FQGTGA come from the germline V gene. Here the CDR3 DNA reads TGTGCCAGCAGCTTGGGACTTAGCTCCTACAATGAGCAGTTCTTC. It is translated as CASSLGLSSYNEQFF.

V usage is TRBV2 and J usage is TRBJ2-7; D gene ambiguous. The CDR3 length is 11 residues. The V end was cut by 6 bases, the J end by 4 bases, with 7 bases between. CDR1 SNHLY and CDR2 FYNNEI come from the germline V gene. This CDR3 is CASSNSYEQYF. CDR3 DNA sequence: TGTGCCAGCAGCAACTCTTACGAGCAGTACTTC. The full variable domain, its missing parts supplied by reference TRBV2 and TRBJ2-7, is EPEVTQTPSHQVTQMGQEVILRCVPISNHLYFYWYRQILGQKVEFLVSFYNNEISEKSEIFDDQFSVERPDGSNFTLKIRSTKLEDSAMYFCASSNSYEQYFGPGTRLTVT.